A selection of T cell receptor beta chains follows, all from one sample in a study of tumor-infiltrating lymphocytes in primary liver carcinoma. Via MiXCR, TCRdb re-called the multiplex PCR reads, giving one row per CDR3 protein. The table lists under 200,000 distinct CDR3 sequences, around four fifths of them singletons, with roughly 18% in the top ten. Material for sequencing was tumor tissue from primary liver carcinoma. These receptors came from a man aged 35 to 55 with primary liver carcinoma and hepatitis B virus infection. Both conserved end residues are part of each CDR3. D genes are given only for firm matches. Expanded clones get a size class; other rows say once, few or many, or leave the size out.

TGTGCCAGCAGCTTAGCGGGGGGCTTACATACGCAGTATTTT	CASSLAGGLHTQYF	TRBV5-4	14	TRBJ2-3	.	TRBD2
TGTGCCAGTAGCCTCCGGGACAGTGCCCACGAGCAGTATTTC	CASSLRDSAHEQYF	TRBV6-2/TRBV6-3	14	TRBJ2-7	.	TRBD1
TGTGCCAGTAGCTTAGACTTTAGATGTGCGAACACTGAAGCTTTCTTT	CASSLDFRCANTEAFF	TRBV11-2	16	TRBJ1-1	.	.
TGTGCCAGCAGCTCCCTAGATAAGGGGAACACTGAAGCTTTCTTT	CASSSLDKGNTEAFF	TRBV5-6	15	TRBJ1-1	.	.
TGCGCCAGCAGCTTGGAGTGGGTAGCCGAGGTCTCTGGGGCCAACGTCCTGACTTTC	CASSLEWVAEVSGANVLTF	TRBV5-4	19	TRBJ2-6	.	.
TGTGCCAGCAATGAAGAGTCAAACAGGGATATGGGCTCCTACGAGCAGTACTTC	CASNEESNRDMGSYEQYF	TRBV6-1	18	TRBJ2-7	.	.
TGTGCCAGCAGCTTTCCCATGACTAACAGGACCAAAAACATTCAGTACTTC	CASSFPMTNRTKNIQYF	TRBV11-1	17	TRBJ2-4	.	.
TGCAGCATAAAAGTGGGAGTTCCATCATACGAGCAGTACTTC	CSIKVGVPSYEQYF	TRBV29-1	14	TRBJ2-7	.	.
TGTGCCAGCATCGGGGGGCTGAGCTACGAGCAGTACTTC	CASIGGLSYEQYF	TRBV2	13	TRBJ2-7	few	.
TGCAGCGTTGATAGCGGGAGAACACCCTACAATGAGCAGTTCTTC	CSVDSGRTPYNEQFF	TRBV29-1	15	TRBJ2-1	.	TRBD2
TGCAGCGCCATGACATCTGGTACCTGCATTCCCTACGAGCAGTACTTC	CSAMTSGTCIPYEQYF	TRBV29-1	16	TRBJ2-7	.	.
TGCAGTGTTGTCCCTGGTTGGGCAATGAACACTGTAGCTTTCTTT	CSVVPGWAMNTVAFF	TRBV29-1	15	TRBJ1-1	.	.
TGCAGCGTTGTACTAGCGGGAGGTTACACCGGGAAGCAGTTTTTT	CSVVLAGGYTGKQFF	TRBV29-1	15	TRBJ2-2	.	TRBD2
TGTGACAGCAGGCCAGGACAGGGTGTTAGGAACATTCAGTACTTC	CDSRPGQGVRNIQYF	TRBV6-6	15	TRBJ2-4	once	TRBD1
TGTGCCAGTTCTACCCCGGGACAGGGGGCGCATGAGCAATACTTC	CASSTPGQGAHEQYF	TRBV6-6	15	TRBJ2-7	.	TRBD1
TGCAGCGTTCGGGAGGGAGGGCAGTTCTTT	CSVREGGQFF	TRBV29-1	10	TRBJ2-1	.	TRBD2
TGCGTCAGCGGCTTAAACCGACAAGGGGATACGCAGTATTTT	CVSGLNRQGDTQYF	TRBV11-2	14	TRBJ2-3	.	.
TGCAGCGCTGAAGTACTTGACTCTCAGGTTACCGGGGAGCTGTTTTTT	CSAEVLDSQVTGELFF	TRBV29-1	16	TRBJ2-2	few	.
TGCAGCGTCCAAGCCGGTAACTTCTACAATGAGCAGTTCTTC	CSVQAGNFYNEQFF	TRBV29-1	14	TRBJ2-1	once	.
TGTGCCAGTAGCTTAGGCGTATCGGGACTCCCCCACAATGAGCAGTTATTC	CASSLGVSGLPHNEQLF	TRBV11-1	17	TRBJ2-1	.	.
TGTGCCAGCAGCCAGTGGGGAATGTACAATGAGCAGTTCTTC	CASSQWGMYNEQFF	TRBV4-2	14	TRBJ2-1	.	.
TGCAGCGTTGTGATGGTAGATGGGGGAAAACTGTTTTTT	CSVVMVDGGKLFF	TRBV29-1	13	TRBJ1-4	.	.
TGCGCCAGCAGCGACAGGGTCCCGAACATCGGGGATCTGATTTTT	CASSDRVPNIGDLIF	TRBV5-1	15	TRBJ2-2	.	TRBD1
TGCAACAGTGGACAGGTGTCCGGGGAGCTGTTTTTT	CNSGQVSGELFF	TRBV29-1	12	TRBJ2-2	.	TRBD1
TGTGCCAGCAGCCATTTAGGACAGAGTATCTACGTGCAGTACTTC	CASSHLGQSIYVQYF	TRBV14	15	TRBJ2-7	.	.
TGTGCCAGCAGTACCGAGACAGGCGGAGAGACCCAGTACTTC	CASSTETGGETQYF	TRBV12-3/TRBV12-4	14	TRBJ2-5	many	.
TGTGCCTGCAGCGGGACAGGGGCAGGTGAAAAGACCCAGTACTTC	CACSGTGAGEKTQYF	TRBV6-5	15	TRBJ2-5	.	TRBD1
TGTGCCAGCAATTTGCCTCGACAGGGAGGCAATCAGCCCCAGCATTTT	CASNLPRQGGNQPQHF	TRBV28	16	TRBJ1-5	many	TRBD1
TGCAGCGTTGAGAGCAGCCTTAGCACAGATACGCAGTATTTT	CSVESSLSTDTQYF	TRBV29-1	14	TRBJ2-3	.	.
TGTGCCACCGATAGGGACAGGAATCAGCCCCAGCATTTT	CATDRDRNQPQHF	TRBV19	13	TRBJ1-5	.	TRBD1
TGTGCCTGCAGCGTAATCGCGGGGAGCCGGAGTGAACAGTACTTC	CACSVIAGSRSEQYF	TRBV7-8	15	TRBJ2-7	.	.
TGTGCCAGCAGCACCAGGGGTGATGGAGCCTTCTTT	CASSTRGDGAFF	TRBV13	12	TRBJ1-1	.	.